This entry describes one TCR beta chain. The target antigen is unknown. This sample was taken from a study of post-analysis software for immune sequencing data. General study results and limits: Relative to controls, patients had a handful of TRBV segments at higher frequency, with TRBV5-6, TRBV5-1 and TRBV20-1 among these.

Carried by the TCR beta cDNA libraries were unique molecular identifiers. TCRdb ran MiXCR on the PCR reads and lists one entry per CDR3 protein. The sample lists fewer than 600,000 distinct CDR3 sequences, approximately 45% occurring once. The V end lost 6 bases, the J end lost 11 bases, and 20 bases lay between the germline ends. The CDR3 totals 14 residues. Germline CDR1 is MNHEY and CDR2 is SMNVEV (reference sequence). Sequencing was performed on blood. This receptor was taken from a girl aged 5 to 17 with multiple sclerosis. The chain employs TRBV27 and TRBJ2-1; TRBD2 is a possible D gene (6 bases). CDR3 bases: TGTGCCAGCAGCCTCGGTTTCGGGGGAGTTAAGCAGTTCTTC. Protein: CASSLGFGGVKQFF.